This T cell receptor beta chain was profiled in a study of cytomegalovirus exposure and HLA in healthy donors. Germline V gene data show CDR1 as SNHLY and CDR2 as FYNNEI. The CDR3 extends over 10 amino acids. Trimming took 11 bases from V and 5 from J, leaving 9 bases between them. PCR was performed using 60 Vbeta and 13 Jbeta primers. This table comes from immunoSEQ multiplex PCR, and its TCRdb copy is limited to in-frame clones, with some not included. The sample data list more than 45,000 clones. Material: PBMCs. V is TRBV2 and J is TRBJ2-5; no clear D. This sequence originates from a woman aged 40-49 years in good health and CMV-seronegative. CDR3 in DNA: TGTGCCTCCGGTTTGGAGACCCAGTACTTC. This codes for CASGLETQYF.